This is a list of T cell receptor beta chains from one sample in a study of cytomegalovirus exposure and HLA in healthy donors. The repertoire was sequenced with immunoSEQ multiplex PCR; TCRdb's copy has only in-frame clones and lacks some. The sample has approximately 200,000 clones; around 75% are singletons. Material for sequencing was PBMCs. The receptor set was obtained from a woman in her 30s in good health and CMV-seropositive. The CDR3 runs from the conserved cysteine through the conserved F or W. D genes are given only for firm matches. For some rows the clone size is stated as once, few or many, or as a class when expanded; others skip it.

j_call: TRBJ1-1; clone_size: -; d_call: -; v_call: TRBV21-1; cdr3_aa: CASSKASGAPNTEAFF; cdr3_nt: TGTGCCAGCAGCAAAGCGTCAGGGGCTCCGAACACTGAAGCTTTCTTT
j_call: TRBJ2-5; clone_size: -; d_call: -; v_call: TRBV25-1; cdr3_aa: CASSKDRQETQYF; cdr3_nt: TGTGCCAGCAGTAAGGACAGACAAGAGACCCAGTACTTC
j_call: TRBJ2-7; clone_size: few; d_call: -; v_call: TRBV5-6; cdr3_aa: CASSLSPGDYEQYF; cdr3_nt: TGTGCCAGCAGCTTGTCCCCGGGAGACTACGAGCAGTACTTC
j_call: TRBJ2-5; clone_size: -; d_call: -; v_call: TRBV10-3; cdr3_aa: CASAELGETQYF; cdr3_nt: TGTGCCTCCGCGGAACTAGGGGAGACCCAGTACTTC
j_call: TRBJ2-7; clone_size: -; d_call: -; v_call: TRBV6-5; cdr3_aa: CASSLTGLFYEQYF; cdr3_nt: TGTGCCAGCAGTCTGACCGGACTTTTCTACGAGCAGTACTTC
j_call: TRBJ1-1; clone_size: -; d_call: TRBD1; v_call: TRBV19; cdr3_aa: CATRGPGMNTEAFF; cdr3_nt: TGTGCCACTAGGGGGCCGGGCATGAACACTGAAGCTTTCTTT
j_call: TRBJ2-5; clone_size: -; d_call: TRBD2; v_call: TRBV2; cdr3_aa: CASSTQGLAGGEKTQYF; cdr3_nt: TGTGCCAGCAGCACCCAGGGGCTAGCGGGGGGTGAAAAGACCCAGTACTTC
j_call: TRBJ1-2; clone_size: -; d_call: -; v_call: TRBV19; cdr3_aa: CASRETGYTNYGYTF; cdr3_nt: TGTGCCAGTAGGGAAACAGGTTACACTAACTATGGCTACACCTTC
j_call: TRBJ2-7; clone_size: -; d_call: TRBD2; v_call: TRBV2; cdr3_aa: CASSLEPGLAGLGDEQYF; cdr3_nt: TGTGCCAGCAGTCTTGAGCCGGGACTAGCGGGATTGGGGGACGAGCAGTACTTC
j_call: TRBJ1-4; clone_size: -; d_call: -; v_call: TRBV4-2; cdr3_aa: CASSQGTLGNYEKLFF; cdr3_nt: TGTGCCAGCAGCCAGGGGACATTGGGTAATTATGAAAAACTGTTTTTT
j_call: TRBJ2-3; clone_size: -; d_call: -; v_call: TRBV5-4; cdr3_aa: CASSLKVQDTQYF; cdr3_nt: TGTGCCAGCAGCTTGAAAGTTCAGGATACGCAGTATTTT
j_call: TRBJ1-2; clone_size: -; d_call: TRBD1; v_call: TRBV18; cdr3_aa: CASSPPTGLPGTFYGYTF; cdr3_nt: TGTGCCAGCTCACCACCGACAGGGTTGCCGGGGACGTTCTATGGCTACACCTTC
j_call: TRBJ2-7; clone_size: -; d_call: TRBD2; v_call: TRBV2; cdr3_aa: CAKGTSGGGNEQYF; cdr3_nt: TGTGCCAAAGGGACTAGCGGGGGAGGGAACGAGCAGTACTTC
j_call: TRBJ1-1; clone_size: -; d_call: -; v_call: TRBV29-1; cdr3_aa: CSVGGAQGTEAFF; cdr3_nt: TGCAGCGTGGGGGGGGCTCAGGGCACTGAAGCTTTCTTT
j_call: TRBJ2-1; clone_size: -; d_call: TRBD2; v_call: TRBV14; cdr3_aa: CASSQELPLADSYNEQFF; cdr3_nt: TGTGCCAGCAGCCAAGAACTCCCCCTAGCGGACTCCTACAATGAGCAGTTCTTC
j_call: TRBJ2-5; clone_size: -; d_call: -; v_call: TRBV28; cdr3_aa: CASSEPITRETQYF; cdr3_nt: TGTGCCAGCAGTGAACCCATAACTCGAGAGACCCAGTACTTC
j_call: TRBJ2-3; clone_size: -; d_call: TRBD2; v_call: TRBV19; cdr3_aa: CASSIGTRSGSRTDTQYF; cdr3_nt: TGTGCCAGTAGTATAGGGACCCGTAGCGGGAGTCGGACAGATACGCAGTATTTT
j_call: TRBJ1-1; clone_size: -; d_call: TRBD1; v_call: TRBV29-1; cdr3_aa: CSVGGGTGSATEAFF; cdr3_nt: TGCAGCGTTGGTGGTGGGACAGGGAGTGCCACTGAAGCTTTCTTT
j_call: TRBJ1-2; clone_size: -; d_call: -; v_call: TRBV28; cdr3_aa: CASSPPGGYGYTF; cdr3_nt: TGTGCCAGCAGTCCCCCCGGCGGCTATGGCTACACCTTC
j_call: TRBJ1-5; clone_size: -; d_call: TRBD1; v_call: TRBV7-9; cdr3_aa: CASSFGTGVNQPQHF; cdr3_nt: TGTGCCAGCAGCTTCGGGACAGGGGTCAATCAGCCCCAGCATTTT
j_call: TRBJ1-5; clone_size: -; d_call: -; v_call: TRBV27; cdr3_aa: CASSFGGQYSNQPQHF; cdr3_nt: TGTGCCAGCAGTTTTGGGGGCCAGTATAGCAATCAGCCCCAGCATTTT
j_call: TRBJ2-7; clone_size: -; d_call: -; v_call: TRBV6-1; cdr3_aa: CASSEGVIRRSYEQYF; cdr3_nt: TGTGCCAGCAGTGAAGGAGTAATCCGGAGATCCTACGAGCAGTACTTC
j_call: TRBJ2-7; clone_size: -; d_call: TRBD1; v_call: TRBV10-3; cdr3_aa: CAISRDSYEQYF; cdr3_nt: TGTGCCATCAGTCGGGACAGCTACGAGCAGTACTTC
j_call: TRBJ1-5; clone_size: -; d_call: TRBD1; v_call: TRBV5-1; cdr3_aa: CASSSGQAASAQHF; cdr3_nt: TGCGCCAGCAGCTCGGGACAGGCCGCATCGGCCCAGCATTTT
j_call: TRBJ1-1; clone_size: -; d_call: TRBD1; v_call: TRBV29-1; cdr3_aa: CSVAGTGKINTEAFF; cdr3_nt: TGCAGCGTTGCCGGGACAGGGAAAATCAACACTGAAGCTTTCTTT
j_call: TRBJ1-1; clone_size: few; d_call: TRBD1; v_call: TRBV7-6; cdr3_aa: CASSPGTGGVMAFF; cdr3_nt: TGTGCCAGCAGCCCCGGGACAGGGGGCGTGATGGCTTTCTTT
j_call: TRBJ1-1; clone_size: -; d_call: TRBD1; v_call: TRBV4-1; cdr3_aa: CASSQSGRQGVLNTEAFF; cdr3_nt: TGCGCCAGCAGCCAATCGGGCCGACAGGGAGTTTTGAACACTGAAGCTTTCTTT
j_call: TRBJ2-1; clone_size: -; d_call: -; v_call: TRBV5-4; cdr3_aa: CASSLRTTYNEQFF; cdr3_nt: TGTGCCAGCAGCTTGCGGACAACCTACAATGAGCAGTTCTTC
j_call: TRBJ2-1; clone_size: -; d_call: TRBD2; v_call: TRBV11-2; cdr3_aa: CASSLDRTSGWFF; cdr3_nt: TGTGCCAGCAGCTTAGATAGGACTAGCGGGTGGTTCTTC
j_call: TRBJ1-5; clone_size: once; d_call: -; v_call: TRBV19; cdr3_aa: CASSIPERRRGNQPQHF; cdr3_nt: TGTGCCAGTAGTATCCCGGAGAGGCGCAGGGGCAATCAGCCCCAGCATTTT